Listed below are T cell receptor beta chains from one sample, sequenced in a study of PD-L1 blockade in urothelial cancer. Produced via immunoSEQ multiplex PCR; TCRdb's table is partial and in-frame only. In the table there are tens of thousands of clones, 80% to 85% of which are singletons. The sequencing used PBMCs, collected around atezolizumab (anti-PD-L1) treatment. The receptors come from a woman aged 70-85 years with urothelial cancer. CDR3s include the opening cysteine and the closing phenylalanine or tryptophan. Clone size is shown for a subset of rows, as once, few, many or a class of expanded clone.

J gene	V gene	clone size	CDR3 protein
TRBJ2-1	TRBV11-3	NA	CASSWGLAGSNEQFF
TRBJ2-4	TRBV2	NA	CASSDLGAWRKKNIQYF
TRBJ2-2	TRBV7-3	NA	CASSWGVTGELFF
TRBJ2-7	TRBV27	NA	CASNSPVLGSYEQYF
TRBJ1-4	TRBV10-3	NA	CAISADREDNEKLFF
TRBJ2-7	TRBV7-9	NA	CASSLVGQGVFYYEQYF
TRBJ2-7	TRBV19	NA	CASSNGPRTSYYEQYF
TRBJ1-2	TRBV6-1	NA	CASFPWAQANYGYTF
TRBJ2-1	TRBV11-3	few	CASTVPRDKSYNEQFF
TRBJ2-7	TRBV14	NA	CASSLEKGQGTVYEQYF
TRBJ2-3	TRBV6-6	NA	CASSYLTGGGTDTQYF
TRBJ2-5	TRBV29-1	NA	CSVTPGGPQETQYF
TRBJ2-4	TRBV5-6	NA	CASSWTGDVKNIQYF
TRBJ2-2	TRBV4-3	NA	CASSQEARGTGELFF